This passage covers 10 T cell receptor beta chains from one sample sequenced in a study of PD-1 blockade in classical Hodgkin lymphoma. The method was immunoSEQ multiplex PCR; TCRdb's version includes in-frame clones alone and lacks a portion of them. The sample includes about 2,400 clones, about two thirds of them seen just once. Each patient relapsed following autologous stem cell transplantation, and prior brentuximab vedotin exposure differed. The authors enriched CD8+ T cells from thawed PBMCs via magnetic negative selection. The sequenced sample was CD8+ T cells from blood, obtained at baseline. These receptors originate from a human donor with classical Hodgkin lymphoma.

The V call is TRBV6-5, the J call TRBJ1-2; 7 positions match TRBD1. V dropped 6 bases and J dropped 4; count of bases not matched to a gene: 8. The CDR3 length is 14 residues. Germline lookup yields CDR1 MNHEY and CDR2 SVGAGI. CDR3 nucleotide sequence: TGTGCCAGCAGGAGACAGGGTTTCGTCTATGGCTACACCTTC. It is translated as CASRRQGFVYGYTF.

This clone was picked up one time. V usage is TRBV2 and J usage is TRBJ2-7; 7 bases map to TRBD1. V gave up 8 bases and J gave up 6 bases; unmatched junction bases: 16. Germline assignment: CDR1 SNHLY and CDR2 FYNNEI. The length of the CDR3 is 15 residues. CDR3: CASCSRQGGFSEQYV. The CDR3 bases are TGTGCCAGCTGTAGCCGACAGGGTGGTTTTTCCGAGCAGTACGTC.

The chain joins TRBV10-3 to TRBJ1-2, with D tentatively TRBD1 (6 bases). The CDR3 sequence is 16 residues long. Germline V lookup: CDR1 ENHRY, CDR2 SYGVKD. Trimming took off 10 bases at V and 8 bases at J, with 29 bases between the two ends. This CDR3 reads CASSQEDRPLGEGYTF. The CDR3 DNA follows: TGTGCCAGCAGCCAAGAGGACAGACCCTTGGGCGAAGGCTACACCTTC.

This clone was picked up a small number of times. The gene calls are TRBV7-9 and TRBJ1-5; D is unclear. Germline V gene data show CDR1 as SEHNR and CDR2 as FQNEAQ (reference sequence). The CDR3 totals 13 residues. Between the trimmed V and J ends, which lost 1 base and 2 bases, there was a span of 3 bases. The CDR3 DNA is TGTGCCAGCAGCTTAGACGGCAATCAGCCCCAGCATTTT. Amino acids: CASSLDGNQPQHF.

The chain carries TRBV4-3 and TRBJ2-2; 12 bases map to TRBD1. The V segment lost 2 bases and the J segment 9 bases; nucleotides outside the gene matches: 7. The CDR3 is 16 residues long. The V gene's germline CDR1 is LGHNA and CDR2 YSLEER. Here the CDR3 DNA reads TGCGCCAGCAGCCAAACCGGGGACAGGGGGCCTTGGGAGCTGTTTTTT. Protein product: CASSQTGDRGPWELFF.

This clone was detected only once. The CDR3 loop is CASSSEGANQPQHF. The DNA of the CDR3 is TGTGCCAGCAGCTCGGAGGGGGCCAATCAGCCCCAGCATTTT. This chain links TRBV7-9 with TRBJ1-5, with 7 bases fitting TRBD1. The CDR3 length is 14 residues. Per the germline V gene, CDR1 is SEHNR and CDR2 is FQNEAQ (reference sequence). Trimming cost V 4 bases and J 3 bases; bases outside gene matches: 3.

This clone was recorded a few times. CDR3 in DNA: TGTGCCAGCAGCTTAGGAGGTTTCTGGGGCGGCCCTTACAATCAGCCCCAGCATTTT. Protein sequence: CASSLGGFWGGPYNQPQHF. The V and J genes are TRBV7-9 and TRBJ1-5, with D possibly TRBD1 on 5 matching bases. CDR1 and CDR2 from the germline V gene are SEHNR and FQNEAQ (reference sequence). The CDR3 loop spans 19 amino acids. V was shortened by 1 base and J by 3 bases, with 22 bases between the two germline ends.

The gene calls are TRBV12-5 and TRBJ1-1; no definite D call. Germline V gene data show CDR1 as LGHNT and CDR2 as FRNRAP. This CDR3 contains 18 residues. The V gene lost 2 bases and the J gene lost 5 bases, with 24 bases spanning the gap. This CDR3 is CASGLRPPFQQEGTEAFF. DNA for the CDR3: TGTGCTAGTGGTTTGAGGCCACCTTTTCAGCAAGAAGGGACTGAAGCTTTCTTT.

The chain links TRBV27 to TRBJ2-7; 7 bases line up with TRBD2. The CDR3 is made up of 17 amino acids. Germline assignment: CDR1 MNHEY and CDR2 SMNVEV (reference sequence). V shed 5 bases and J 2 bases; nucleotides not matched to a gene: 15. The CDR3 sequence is CASSPQAGYRYTYEQYF. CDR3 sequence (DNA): TGTGCCAGCAGTCCCCAAGCGGGATATCGATATACCTACGAGCAGTACTTC.

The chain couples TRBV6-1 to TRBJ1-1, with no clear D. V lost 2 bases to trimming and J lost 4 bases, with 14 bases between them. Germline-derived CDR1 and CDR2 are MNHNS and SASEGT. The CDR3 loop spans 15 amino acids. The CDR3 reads CASSERQAPGTEAFF. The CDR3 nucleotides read TGTGCCAGCAGTGAACGCCAGGCCCCCGGCACTGAAGCTTTCTTT.